This TCR beta chain emerged from a study of CD8 T cells in Susac syndrome. The CD8+ and CD4+ T cells were isolated magnetically using a negative isolation approach, whereas the TEMRA cells were enriched by FACS. A quantity of 0.5 to 1 ug RNA underwent reverse transcription using random hexamers. The CDR3 of TCR beta was amplified by immunoSEQ multiplex PCR across 54 Vbeta and 13 Jbeta. Via MiXCR, TCRdb re-called the immunoSEQ multiplex PCR reads, giving one row per CDR3 protein. This table has some 130,000 distinct CDR3 sequences, about 94% appearing once. The V segment lost 5 bases and the J segment 7 bases; nucleotides outside the gene matches: 14. CDR1 and CDR2 (germline): KGHSH, LQKENI. CDR3 length: 16 amino acids.

V and J are TRBV18 and TRBJ1-1, with TRBD1 matching 9 bases. This TCR was recovered from a human donor with multiple sclerosis. The specimen sequenced was CD4+ T cells from PBMCs. The CDR3, as DNA: TGTGCCAGCTCAACCGGGACAGGGAGGTTCAAAGGTGAAGCTTTCTTT. This gives the protein CASSTGTGRFKGEAFF.